These T cell receptor beta chains were read from a single sample in a study of T cell responses to AZD1222 COVID-19 vaccine. Libraries were prepared by immunoSEQ multiplex PCR; TCRdb keeps only in-frame clonotypes and omits some of them. This table holds some 100,000 clones, around nine tenths found once. The material was peripheral blood, obtained 28 days after the second AZD1222 dose. These receptor sequences come from an adult who received the AZD1222 COVID-19 vaccine. Each CDR3 is given with its conserved first and last residue. The D gene is left open where the match is weak.

cdr3_aa d_call cdr3_length v_call
CASSIGAGGSGTEAFF TRBD1 16 TRBV19
CASSPDSGAQPQHF - 14 TRBV28
CASSSGTGEEARYGYTF TRBD1 17 TRBV5-5
CASSEAWGNTEAFF - 14 TRBV6-1
CASRHRGTEAFF - 12 TRBV19
CSVEGYRNGYTF - 12 TRBV29-1
CASSHLGGAGEQYF TRBD2 14 TRBV28
CASSPRNYGYTF - 12 TRBV12-3/TRBV12-4
CASSLGTDSNQPQHF - 15 TRBV5-1
CASSEAAGGGGNEQFF TRBD2 16 TRBV6-1
CAIREGAVKNTEAFF TRBD1 15 TRBV10-3
CASSLGVSGGPSTDTQYF TRBD2 18 TRBV7-3
CASSPTGTGYIIGTEAFF TRBD1 18 TRBV7-2
CASSSGQGVEQYF TRBD1 13 TRBV6-6
CASNYGQGARTEAFF TRBD1 15 TRBV2
CASGLSSSYNSPLHF - 15 TRBV7-8
CSPNTNQQFF - 10 TRBV20-1
CAISDPGGKDTEAFF TRBD1 15 TRBV10-3
CASFARASYEQYF - 13 TRBV3-1/TRBV3-2
CASSQDVGGTEAFF - 14 TRBV4-3